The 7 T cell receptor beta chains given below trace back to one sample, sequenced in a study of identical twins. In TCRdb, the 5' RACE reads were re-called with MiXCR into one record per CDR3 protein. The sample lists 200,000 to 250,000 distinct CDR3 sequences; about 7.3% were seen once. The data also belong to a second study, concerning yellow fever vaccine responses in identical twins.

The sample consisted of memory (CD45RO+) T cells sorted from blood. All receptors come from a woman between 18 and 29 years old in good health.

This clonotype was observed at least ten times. Here the CDR3 reads CASSSPDGSYGYTF. The CDR3, as DNA: TGTGCCAGCAGTTCCCCCGACGGGAGCTATGGCTACACCTTC. The chain has TRBV12-3 or TRBV12-4 and TRBJ1-2; D uncertain. The V end was cut by 4 bases, the J end by 4 bases, with 13 bases between. The CDR3 runs 14 residues.

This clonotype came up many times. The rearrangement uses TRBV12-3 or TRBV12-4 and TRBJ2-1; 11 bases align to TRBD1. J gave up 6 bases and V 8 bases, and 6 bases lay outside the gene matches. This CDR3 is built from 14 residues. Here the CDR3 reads CASLRTGGINEQFF. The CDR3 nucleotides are TGTGCCAGCCTCCGGACAGGGGGCATCAATGAGCAGTTCTTC.

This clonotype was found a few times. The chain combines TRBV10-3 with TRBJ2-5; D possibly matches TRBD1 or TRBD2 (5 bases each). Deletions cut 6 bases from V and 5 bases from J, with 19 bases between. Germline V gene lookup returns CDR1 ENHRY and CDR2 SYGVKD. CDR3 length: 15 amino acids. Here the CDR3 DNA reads TGTGCCATCAGAGACAGCGGTGGCCCGGGGGAGACCCAGTACTTC. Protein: CAIRDSGGPGETQYF.

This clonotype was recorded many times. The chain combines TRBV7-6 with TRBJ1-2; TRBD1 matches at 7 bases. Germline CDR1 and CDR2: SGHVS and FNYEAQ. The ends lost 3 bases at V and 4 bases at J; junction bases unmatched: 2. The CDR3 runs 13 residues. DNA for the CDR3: TGTGCCAGCAGCTTGGGACAGACCTATGGCTACACCTTC. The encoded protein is CASSLGQTYGYTF.

CDR3 nucleotide sequence: TGTGCCAGCAGCAAAGAACCAGGTGACTATGGCTACACCTTC. Translated: CASSKEPGDYGYTF. This chain connects TRBV21-1 to TRBJ1-2. TRBV21-1 is termed a pseudogene. This CDR3 spans 14 amino acids.

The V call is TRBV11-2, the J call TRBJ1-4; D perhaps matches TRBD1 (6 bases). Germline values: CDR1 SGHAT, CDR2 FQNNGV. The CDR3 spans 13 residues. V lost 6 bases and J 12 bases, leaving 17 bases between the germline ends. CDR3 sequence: CASSTGGAWELFF. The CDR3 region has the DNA TGTGCCAGCAGTACGGGGGGGGCCTGGGAACTGTTTTTT. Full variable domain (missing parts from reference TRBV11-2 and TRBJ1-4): EAGVAQSPRYKIIEKRQSVAFWCNPISGHATLYWYQQILGQGPKLLIQFQNNGVVDDSQLPKDRFSAERLKGVDSTLKIQPAKLEDSAVYLCASSTGGAWELFFGSGTQLSVL.

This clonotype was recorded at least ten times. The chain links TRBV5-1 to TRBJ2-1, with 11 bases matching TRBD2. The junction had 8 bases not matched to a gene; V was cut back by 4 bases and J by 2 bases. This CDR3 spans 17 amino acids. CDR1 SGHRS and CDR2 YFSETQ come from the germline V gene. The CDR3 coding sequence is TGCGCCAGCAGCGAAGCTAGCGGGAGGCTAACCTACAATGAGCAGTTCTTC. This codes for CASSEASGRLTYNEQFF.